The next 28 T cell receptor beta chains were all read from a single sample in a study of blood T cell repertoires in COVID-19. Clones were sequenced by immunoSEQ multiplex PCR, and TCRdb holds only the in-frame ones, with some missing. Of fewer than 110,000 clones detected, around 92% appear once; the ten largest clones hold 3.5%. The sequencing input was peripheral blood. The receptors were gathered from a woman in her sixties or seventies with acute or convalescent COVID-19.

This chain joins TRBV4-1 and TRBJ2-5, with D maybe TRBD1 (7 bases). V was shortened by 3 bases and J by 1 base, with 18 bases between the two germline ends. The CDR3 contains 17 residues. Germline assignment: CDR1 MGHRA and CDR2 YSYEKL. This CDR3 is CASSQEQTRGVQETQYF. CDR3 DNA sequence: TGCGCCAGCAGCCAGGAACAGACCAGGGGGGTCCAAGAGACCCAGTACTTC.

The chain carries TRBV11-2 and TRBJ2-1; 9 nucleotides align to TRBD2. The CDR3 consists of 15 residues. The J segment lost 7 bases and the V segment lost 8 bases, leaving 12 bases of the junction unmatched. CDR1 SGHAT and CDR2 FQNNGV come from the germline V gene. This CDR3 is CASWLVRGRANEQFF. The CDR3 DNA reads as TGTGCCAGCTGGTTGGTCCGCGGGAGGGCAAATGAGCAGTTCTTC.

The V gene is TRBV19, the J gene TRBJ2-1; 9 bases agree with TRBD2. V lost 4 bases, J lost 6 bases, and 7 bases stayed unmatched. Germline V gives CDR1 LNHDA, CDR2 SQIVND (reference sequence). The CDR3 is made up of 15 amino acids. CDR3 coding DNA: TGTGCCAGTAGTACCTTAGCGGGAGTCGGCAATGAGCAGTTCTTC. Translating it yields CASSTLAGVGNEQFF.

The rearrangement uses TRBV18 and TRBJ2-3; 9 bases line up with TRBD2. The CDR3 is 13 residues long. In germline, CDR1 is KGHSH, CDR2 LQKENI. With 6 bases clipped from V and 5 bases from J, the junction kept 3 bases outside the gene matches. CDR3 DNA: TGTGCCAGCTCTCGTAGCGGGGGAGATACGCAGTATTTT. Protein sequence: CASSRSGGDTQYF.

For the CDR3, the DNA is TGTGCCAGCAGCTTAGCCCAGGGTCAGGGAGCTTTCTTT. Residues: CASSLAQGQGAFF. This sequence joins TRBV7-9 and TRBJ1-1; weak D call: TRBD1 (5 bases). The germline V and J ends were trimmed by 0 bases and 10 bases, with 12 bases remaining between them. CDR3 size: 13 residues. Germline loops: CDR1 SEHNR, CDR2 FQNEAQ (reference sequence).

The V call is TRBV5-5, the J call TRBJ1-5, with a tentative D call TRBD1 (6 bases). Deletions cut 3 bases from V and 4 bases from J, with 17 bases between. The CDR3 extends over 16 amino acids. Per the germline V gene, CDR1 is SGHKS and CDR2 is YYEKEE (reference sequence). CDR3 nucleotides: TGTGCCAGCAGCTCTCTTCCCGGGACAATAAATCAGCCCCAGCATTTT. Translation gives CASSSLPGTINQPQHF.

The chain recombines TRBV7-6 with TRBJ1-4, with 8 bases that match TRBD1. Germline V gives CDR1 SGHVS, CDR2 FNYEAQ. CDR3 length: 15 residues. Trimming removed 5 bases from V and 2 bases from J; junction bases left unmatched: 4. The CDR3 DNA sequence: TGTGCCAGCAGCCCCAGGGGGCTTACTAATGAAAAACTGTTTTTT. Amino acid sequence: CASSPRGLTNEKLFF.

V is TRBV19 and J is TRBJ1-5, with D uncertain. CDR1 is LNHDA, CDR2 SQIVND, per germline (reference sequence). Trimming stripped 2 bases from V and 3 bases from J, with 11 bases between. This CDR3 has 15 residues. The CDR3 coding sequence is TGTGCCAGTAGTATATTTCCCTATTCCAATCAGCCCCAGCATTTT. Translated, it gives CASSIFPYSNQPQHF.

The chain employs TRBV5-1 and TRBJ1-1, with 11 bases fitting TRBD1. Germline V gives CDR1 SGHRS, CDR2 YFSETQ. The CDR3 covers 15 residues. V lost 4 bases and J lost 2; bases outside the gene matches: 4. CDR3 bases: TGCGCCAGCAGCCCGGGACAGGGGGGAAACACTGAAGCTTTCTTT. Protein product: CASSPGQGGNTEAFF.

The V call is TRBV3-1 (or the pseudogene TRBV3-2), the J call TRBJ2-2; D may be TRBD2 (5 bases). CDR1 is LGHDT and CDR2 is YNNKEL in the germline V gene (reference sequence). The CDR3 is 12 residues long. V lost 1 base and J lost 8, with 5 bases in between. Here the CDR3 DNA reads TGTGCCAGCAGCCAAGTAGCGGGGGAGCTGTTTTTT. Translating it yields CASSQVAGELFF.

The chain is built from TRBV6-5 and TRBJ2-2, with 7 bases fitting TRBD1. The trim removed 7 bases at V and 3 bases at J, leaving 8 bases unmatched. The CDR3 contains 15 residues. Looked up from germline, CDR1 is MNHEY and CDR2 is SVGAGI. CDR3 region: CASKPGQPYTGELFF. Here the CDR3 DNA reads TGTGCCAGCAAACCGGGACAGCCATACACCGGGGAGCTGTTTTTT.

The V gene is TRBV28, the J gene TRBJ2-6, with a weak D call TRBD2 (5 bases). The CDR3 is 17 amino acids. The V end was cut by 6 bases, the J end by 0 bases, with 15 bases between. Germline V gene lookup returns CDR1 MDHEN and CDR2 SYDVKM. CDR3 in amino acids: CASSKMSGSSGANVLTF. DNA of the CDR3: TGTGCCAGCAGCAAAATGTCGGGGAGCTCTGGGGCCAACGTCCTGACTTTC. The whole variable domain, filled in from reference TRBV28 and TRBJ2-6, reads DVKVTQSSRYLVKRTGEKVFLECVQDMDHENMFWYRQDPGLGLRLIYFSYDVKMKEKGDIPEGYSVSREKKERFSLILESASTNQTSMYLCASSKMSGSSGANVLTFGAGSRLTVL.

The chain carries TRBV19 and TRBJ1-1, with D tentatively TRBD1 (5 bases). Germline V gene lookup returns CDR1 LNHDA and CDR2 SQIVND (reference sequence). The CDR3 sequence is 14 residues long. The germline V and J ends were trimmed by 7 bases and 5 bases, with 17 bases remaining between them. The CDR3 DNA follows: TGTGCCAGTATCGGAAGGCAGGGAAGGACTGAAGCTTTCTTT. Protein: CASIGRQGRTEAFF.

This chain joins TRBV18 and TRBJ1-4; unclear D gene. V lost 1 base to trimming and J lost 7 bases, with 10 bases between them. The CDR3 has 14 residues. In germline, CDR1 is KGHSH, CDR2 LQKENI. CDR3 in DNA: TGTGCCAGCTCACCACAGGTTTCGGGTGAAAAACTGTTTTTT. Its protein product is CASSPQVSGEKLFF. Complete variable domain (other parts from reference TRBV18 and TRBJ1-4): NAGVMQNPRHLVRRRGQEARLRCSPMKGHSHVYWYRQLPEEGLKFMVYLQKENIIDESGMPKERFSAEFPKEGPSILRIQQVVRGDSAAYFCASSPQVSGEKLFFGSGTQLSVL.

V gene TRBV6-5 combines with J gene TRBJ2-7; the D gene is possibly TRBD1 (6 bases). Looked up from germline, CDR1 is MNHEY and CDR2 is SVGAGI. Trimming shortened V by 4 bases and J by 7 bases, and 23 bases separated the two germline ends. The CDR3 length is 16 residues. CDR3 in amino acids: CASSSGRGGYPKEQYF. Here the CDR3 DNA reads TGTGCCAGCAGTTCCGGCCGTGGGGGCTATCCTAAGGAGCAGTACTTC.

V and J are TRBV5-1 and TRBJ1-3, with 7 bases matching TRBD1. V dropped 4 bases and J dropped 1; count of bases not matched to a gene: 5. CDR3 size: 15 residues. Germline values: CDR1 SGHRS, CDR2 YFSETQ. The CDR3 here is CASSTAGGSGNTIYF. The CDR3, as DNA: TGCGCCAGCAGCACCGCAGGGGGGTCTGGAAACACCATATATTTT.

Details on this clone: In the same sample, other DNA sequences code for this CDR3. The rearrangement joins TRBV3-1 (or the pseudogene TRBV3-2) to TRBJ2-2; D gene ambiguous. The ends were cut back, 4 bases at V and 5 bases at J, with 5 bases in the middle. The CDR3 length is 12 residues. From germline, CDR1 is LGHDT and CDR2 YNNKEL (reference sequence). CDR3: CASSLLTGELFF. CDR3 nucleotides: TGTGCCAGCAGCCTCCTGACCGGGGAGCTGTTTTTT.

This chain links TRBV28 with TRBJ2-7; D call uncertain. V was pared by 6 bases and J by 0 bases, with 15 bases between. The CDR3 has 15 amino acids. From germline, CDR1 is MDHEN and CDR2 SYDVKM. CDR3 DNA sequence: TGTGCCAGCAGGAGAGACCCCCCTAGCTCCTACGAGCAGTACTTC. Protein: CASRRDPPSSYEQYF.

This CDR3 is CASSAGLLGPYNEQFF. The CDR3 DNA sequence: TGTGCCAGCAGCGCCGGACTCCTTGGCCCCTACAATGAGCAGTTCTTC. This chain links TRBV9 with TRBJ2-1; possible D gene TRBD2, 5 bases. The CDR3 runs 16 residues. CDR1 is SGDLS, CDR2 YYNGEE, per germline. Trimming took 3 bases from V and 2 from J, leaving 15 bases between them.

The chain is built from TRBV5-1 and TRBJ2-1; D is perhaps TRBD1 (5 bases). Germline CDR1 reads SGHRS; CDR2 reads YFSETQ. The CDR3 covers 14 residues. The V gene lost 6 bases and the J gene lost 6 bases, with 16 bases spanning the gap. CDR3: CASTEPHRSNEQFF. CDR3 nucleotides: TGCGCCAGCACCGAGCCCCACAGGAGCAATGAGCAGTTCTTC.

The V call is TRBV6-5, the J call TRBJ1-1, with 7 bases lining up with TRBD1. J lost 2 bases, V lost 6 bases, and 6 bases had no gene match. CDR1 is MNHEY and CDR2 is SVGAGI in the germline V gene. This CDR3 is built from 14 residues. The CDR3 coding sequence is TGTGCCAGCAGGATGGGACAGATAAACACTGAAGCTTTCTTT. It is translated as CASRMGQINTEAFF.

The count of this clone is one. CDR3 DNA: TGTGCCAGCAGCCCGGGGGGAGCCCGCCAGCCCCAGCATTTT. Translated, it gives CASSPGGARQPQHF. The chain recombines TRBV9 with TRBJ1-5; a weak D match, TRBD1 (5 bases). This CDR3 is built from 14 residues. Germline assignment: CDR1 SGDLS and CDR2 YYNGEE. The V and J ends lost 4 bases and 7 bases respectively, with 15 bases between them.

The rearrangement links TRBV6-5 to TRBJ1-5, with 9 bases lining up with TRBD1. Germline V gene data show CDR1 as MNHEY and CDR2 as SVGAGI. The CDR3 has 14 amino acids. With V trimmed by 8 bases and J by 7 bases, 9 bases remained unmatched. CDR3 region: CASGLRQGGQPQHF. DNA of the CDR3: TGTGCCAGCGGCTTACGACAGGGGGGCCAGCCCCAGCATTTT.

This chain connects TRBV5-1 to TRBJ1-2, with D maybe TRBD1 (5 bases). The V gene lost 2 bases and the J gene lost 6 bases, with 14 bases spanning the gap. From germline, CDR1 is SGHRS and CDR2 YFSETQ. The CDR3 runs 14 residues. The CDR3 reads CASSFQQESHGYTF. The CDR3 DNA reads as TGCGCCAGCAGCTTTCAACAGGAATCTCATGGCTACACCTTC.

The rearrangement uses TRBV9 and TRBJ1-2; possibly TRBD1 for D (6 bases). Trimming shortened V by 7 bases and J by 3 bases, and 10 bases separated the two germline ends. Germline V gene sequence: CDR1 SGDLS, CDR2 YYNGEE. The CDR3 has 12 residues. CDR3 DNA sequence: TGTGCCAGCGGTACAGGGTACTATGGCTACACCTTC. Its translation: CASGTGYYGYTF.

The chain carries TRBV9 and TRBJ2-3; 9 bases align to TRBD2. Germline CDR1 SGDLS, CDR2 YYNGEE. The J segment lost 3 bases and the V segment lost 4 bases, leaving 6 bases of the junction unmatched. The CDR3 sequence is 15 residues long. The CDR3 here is CASSLRAGGTDTQYF. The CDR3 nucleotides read TGTGCCAGCAGCTTGCGAGCGGGAGGTACAGATACGCAGTATTTT. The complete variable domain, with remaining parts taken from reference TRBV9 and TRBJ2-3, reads DSGVTQTPKHLITATGQRVTLRCSPRSGDLSVYWYQQSLDQGLQFLIQYYNGEERAKGNILERFSAQQFPDLHSELNLSSLELGDSALYFCASSLRAGGTDTQYFGPGTRLTVL.

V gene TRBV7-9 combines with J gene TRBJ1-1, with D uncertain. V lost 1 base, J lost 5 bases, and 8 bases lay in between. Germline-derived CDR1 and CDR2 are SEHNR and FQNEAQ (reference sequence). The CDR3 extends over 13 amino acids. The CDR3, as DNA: TGTGCCAGCAGCTTAGAGAGGGAGACTGAAGCTTTCTTT. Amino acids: CASSLERETEAFF.

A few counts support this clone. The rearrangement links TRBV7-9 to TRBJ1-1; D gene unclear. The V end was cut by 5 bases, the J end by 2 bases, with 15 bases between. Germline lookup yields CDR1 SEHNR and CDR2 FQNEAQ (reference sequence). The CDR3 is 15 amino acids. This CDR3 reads CASSPPTSKNTEAFF. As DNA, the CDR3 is TGTGCCAGCAGCCCCCCGACATCCAAAAACACTGAAGCTTTCTTT.